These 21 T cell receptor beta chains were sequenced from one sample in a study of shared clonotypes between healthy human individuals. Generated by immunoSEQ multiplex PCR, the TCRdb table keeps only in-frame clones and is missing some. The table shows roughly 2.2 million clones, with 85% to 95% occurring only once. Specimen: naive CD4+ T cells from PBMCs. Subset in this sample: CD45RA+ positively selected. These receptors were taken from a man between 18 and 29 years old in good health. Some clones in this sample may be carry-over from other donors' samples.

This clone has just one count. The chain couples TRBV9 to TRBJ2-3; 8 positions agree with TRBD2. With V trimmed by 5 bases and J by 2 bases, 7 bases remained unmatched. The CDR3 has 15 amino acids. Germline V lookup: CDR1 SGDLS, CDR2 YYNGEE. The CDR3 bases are TGTGCCAGCAGTAAGACTAGCGAGCCCACAGATACGCAGTATTTT. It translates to CASSKTSEPTDTQYF.

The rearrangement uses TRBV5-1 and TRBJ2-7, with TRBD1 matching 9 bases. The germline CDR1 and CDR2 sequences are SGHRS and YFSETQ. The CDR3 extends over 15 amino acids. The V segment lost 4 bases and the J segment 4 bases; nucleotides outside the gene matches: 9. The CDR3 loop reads CASSTTGTGRYEQYF. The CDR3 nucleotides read TGCGCCAGCAGCACAACCGGGACAGGGCGATACGAGCAGTACTTC.

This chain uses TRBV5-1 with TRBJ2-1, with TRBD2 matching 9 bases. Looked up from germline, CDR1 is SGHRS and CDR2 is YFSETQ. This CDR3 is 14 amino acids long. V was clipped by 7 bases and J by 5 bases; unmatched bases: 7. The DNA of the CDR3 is TGCGCCAGCGCGAGTCTAGCGGGAAACAATGAGCAGTTCTTC. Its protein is CASASLAGNNEQFF. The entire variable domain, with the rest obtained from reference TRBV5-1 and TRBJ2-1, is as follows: KAGVTQTPRYLIKTRGQQVTLSCSPISGHRSVSWYQQTPGQGLQFLFEYFSETQRNKGNFPGRFSGRQFSNSRSEMNVSTLELGDSALYLCASASLAGNNEQFFGPGTRLTVL.

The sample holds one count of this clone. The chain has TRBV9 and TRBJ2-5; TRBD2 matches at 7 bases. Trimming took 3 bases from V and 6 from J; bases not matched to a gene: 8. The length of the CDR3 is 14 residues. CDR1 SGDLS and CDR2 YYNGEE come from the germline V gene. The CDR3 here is CASSGEGGGKTQYF. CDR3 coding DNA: TGTGCCAGCAGCGGGGAGGGCGGCGGGAAGACCCAGTACTTC.

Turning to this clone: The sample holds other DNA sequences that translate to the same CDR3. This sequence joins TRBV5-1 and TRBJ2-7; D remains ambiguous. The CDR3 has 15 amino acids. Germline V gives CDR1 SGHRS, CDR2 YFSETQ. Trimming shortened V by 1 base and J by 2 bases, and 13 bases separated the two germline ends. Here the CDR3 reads CASSLTTGSTYEQYF. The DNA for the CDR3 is TGCGCCAGCAGCTTGACTACCGGGTCCACCTACGAGCAGTACTTC.

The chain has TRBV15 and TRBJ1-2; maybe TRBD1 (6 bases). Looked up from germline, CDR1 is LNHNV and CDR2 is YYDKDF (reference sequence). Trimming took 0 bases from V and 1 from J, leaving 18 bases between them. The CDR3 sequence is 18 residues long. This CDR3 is CATSRDRGFQGSNYGYTF. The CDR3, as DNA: TGTGCCACCAGCAGAGATAGGGGGTTCCAGGGGAGTAACTATGGCTACACCTTC.

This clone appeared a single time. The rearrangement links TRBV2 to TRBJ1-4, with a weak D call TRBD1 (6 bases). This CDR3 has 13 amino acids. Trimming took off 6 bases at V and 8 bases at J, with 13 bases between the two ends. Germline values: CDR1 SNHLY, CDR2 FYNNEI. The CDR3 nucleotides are TGTGCCAGCAGCTGGGGGGCCGGAGAAAAACTGTTTTTT. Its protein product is CASSWGAGEKLFF.

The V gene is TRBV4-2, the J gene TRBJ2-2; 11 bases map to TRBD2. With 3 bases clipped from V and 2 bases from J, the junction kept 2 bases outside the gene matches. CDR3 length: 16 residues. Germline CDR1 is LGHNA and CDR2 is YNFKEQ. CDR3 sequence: CASSQGLAENTGELFF. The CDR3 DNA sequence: TGTGCCAGCAGCCAGGGACTAGCGGAAAACACCGGGGAGCTGTTTTTT.

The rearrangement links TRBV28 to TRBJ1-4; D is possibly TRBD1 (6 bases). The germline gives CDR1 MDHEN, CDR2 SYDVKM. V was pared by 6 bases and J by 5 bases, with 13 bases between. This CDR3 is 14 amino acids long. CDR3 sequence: CASRPDRNNEKLFF. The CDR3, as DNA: TGTGCCAGCAGACCGGACAGAAACAATGAAAAACTGTTTTTT.

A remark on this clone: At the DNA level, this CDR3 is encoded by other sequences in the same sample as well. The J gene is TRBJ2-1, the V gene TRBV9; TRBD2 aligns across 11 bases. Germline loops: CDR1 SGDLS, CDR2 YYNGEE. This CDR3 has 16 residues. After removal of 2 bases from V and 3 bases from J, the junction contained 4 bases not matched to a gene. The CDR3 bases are TGTGCCAGCAGCGTGGTAGGGACTAGCGGCTACAATGAGCAGTTCTTC. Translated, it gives CASSVVGTSGYNEQFF.

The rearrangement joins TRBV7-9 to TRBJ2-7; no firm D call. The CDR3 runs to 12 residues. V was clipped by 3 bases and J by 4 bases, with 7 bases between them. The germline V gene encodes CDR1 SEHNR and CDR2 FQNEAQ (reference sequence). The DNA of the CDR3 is TGTGCCAGCAGCTTTTTTCTATACGAGCAGTACTTC. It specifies CASSFFLYEQYF.

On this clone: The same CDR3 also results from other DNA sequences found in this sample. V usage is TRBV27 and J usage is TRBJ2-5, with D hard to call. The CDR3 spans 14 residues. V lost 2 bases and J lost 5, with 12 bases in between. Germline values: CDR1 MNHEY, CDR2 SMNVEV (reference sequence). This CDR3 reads CASSLGPSRETQYF. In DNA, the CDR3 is TGTGCCAGCAGTTTAGGACCCTCCAGGGAGACCCAGTACTTC.

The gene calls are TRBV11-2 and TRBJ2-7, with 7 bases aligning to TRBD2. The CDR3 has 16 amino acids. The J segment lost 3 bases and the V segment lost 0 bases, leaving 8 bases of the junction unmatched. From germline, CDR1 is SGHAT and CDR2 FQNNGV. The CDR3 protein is CASSLDSSGIRYEQYF. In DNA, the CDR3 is TGTGCCAGCAGCTTAGATTCAAGCGGGATCCGCTACGAGCAGTACTTC. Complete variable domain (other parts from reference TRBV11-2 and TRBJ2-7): EAGVAQSPRYKIIEKRQSVAFWCNPISGHATLYWYQQILGQGPKLLIQFQNNGVVDDSQLPKDRFSAERLKGVDSTLKIQPAKLEDSAVYLCASSLDSSGIRYEQYFGPGTRLTVT.

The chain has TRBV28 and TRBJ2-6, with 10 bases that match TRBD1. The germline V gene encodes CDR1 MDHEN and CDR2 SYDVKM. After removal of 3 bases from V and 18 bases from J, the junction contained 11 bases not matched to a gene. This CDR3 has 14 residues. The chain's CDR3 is CASSFGGQGGFTTF. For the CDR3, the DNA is TGTGCCAGCAGTTTCGGCGGACAGGGGGGGTTTACGACTTTC.

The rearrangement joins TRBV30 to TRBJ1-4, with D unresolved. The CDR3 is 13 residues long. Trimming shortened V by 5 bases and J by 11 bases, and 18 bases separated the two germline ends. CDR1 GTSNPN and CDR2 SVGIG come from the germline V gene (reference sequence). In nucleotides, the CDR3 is TGTGCCTGGGATCTCGGCCCTCTGGGGAAACTGTTTTTT. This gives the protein CAWDLGPLGKLFF. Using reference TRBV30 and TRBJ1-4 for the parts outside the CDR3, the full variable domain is SQTIHQWPATLVQPVGSPLSLECTVEGTSNPNLYWYRQAAGRGLQLLFYSVGIGQISSEVPQNLSASRPQDRQFILSSKKLLLSDSGFYLCAWDLGPLGKLFFGSGTQLSVL.

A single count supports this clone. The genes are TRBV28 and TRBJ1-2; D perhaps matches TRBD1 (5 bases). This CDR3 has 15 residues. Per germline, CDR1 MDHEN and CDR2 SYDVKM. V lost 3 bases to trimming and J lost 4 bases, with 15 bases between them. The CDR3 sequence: CASSLGGVGSYGYTF. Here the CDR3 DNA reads TGTGCCAGCAGTTTGGGAGGGGTGGGGAGCTATGGCTACACCTTC.

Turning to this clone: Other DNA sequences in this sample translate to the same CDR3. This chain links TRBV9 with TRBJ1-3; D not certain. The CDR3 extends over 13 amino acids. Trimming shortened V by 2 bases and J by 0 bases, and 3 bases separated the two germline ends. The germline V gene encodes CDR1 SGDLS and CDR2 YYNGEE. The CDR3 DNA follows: TGTGCCAGCAGCGTTCCCTCTGGAAACACCATATATTTT. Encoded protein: CASSVPSGNTIYF.

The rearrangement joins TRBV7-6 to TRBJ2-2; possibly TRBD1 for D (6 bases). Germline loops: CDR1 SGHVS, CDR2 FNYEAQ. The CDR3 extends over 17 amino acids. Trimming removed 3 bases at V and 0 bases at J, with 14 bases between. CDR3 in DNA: TGTGCCAGCAGCTTCAAGTCACAGGGCCCGAACACCGGGGAGCTGTTTTTT. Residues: CASSFKSQGPNTGELFF.

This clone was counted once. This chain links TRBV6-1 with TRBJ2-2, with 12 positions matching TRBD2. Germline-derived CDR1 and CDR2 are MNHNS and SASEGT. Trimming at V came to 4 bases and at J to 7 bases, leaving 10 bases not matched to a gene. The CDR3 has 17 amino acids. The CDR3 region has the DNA TGTGCCAGCAGTGGGTCCCTAGCGGGAGGGCCCAACGGGGAGCTGTTTTTT. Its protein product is CASSGSLAGGPNGELFF.

Here the CDR3 reads CASSLRGTSREQYF. In DNA, the CDR3 is TGCGCCAGCAGTCTGCGCGGGACGTCTCGAGAGCAGTACTTC. This sequence joins TRBV5-1 and TRBJ2-7; D perhaps matches TRBD2 (6 bases). The germline V and J ends were trimmed by 5 bases and 7 bases, with 19 bases remaining between them. CDR3 length: 14 amino acids. Germline CDR1 SGHRS, CDR2 YFSETQ. Full variable domain (missing parts from reference TRBV5-1 and TRBJ2-7): KAGVTQTPRYLIKTRGQQVTLSCSPISGHRSVSWYQQTPGQGLQFLFEYFSETQRNKGNFPGRFSGRQFSNSRSEMNVSTLELGDSALYLCASSLRGTSREQYFGPGTRLTVT.

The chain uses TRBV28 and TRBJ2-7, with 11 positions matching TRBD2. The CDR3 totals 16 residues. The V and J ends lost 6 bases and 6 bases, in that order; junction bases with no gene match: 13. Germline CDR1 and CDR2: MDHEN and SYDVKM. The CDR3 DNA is TGTGCCAGCAGGCGGACGGGACTAGCGGACCTCGGCGAGCAGTACTTC. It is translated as CASRRTGLADLGEQYF.